This T cell receptor beta chain was profiled in a study of shared clonotypes between healthy human individuals. Findings of the study overall: Blood alone was sampled, and tissue repertoires likely differ. A limitation of the genetic and exposure-history diversity represented arose from few donors.

Authors' processing steps: Without quality scores, immunoSEQ junctional reads could not be filtered like full-length reads. Profiling relied on immunoSEQ multiplex PCR, and the TCRdb table lists in-frame clones only, not all of them. V and J calls and clone size are given by that table; D and trimming were obtained from the DNA. The sample lists under 1,900,000 clones; 98% were seen once. Healthy and HIV-negative, the adult donors had no recent acute infections or vaccinations. This clone was found once. The antigen is undetermined. Germline V lookup: CDR1 ENHRY, CDR2 SYGVKD. After removal of 10 bases from V and 0 bases from J, the junction contained 11 bases not matched to a gene. CDR3 length: 16 amino acids.

Sequencing input: naive CD4+ T cells sorted from blood. Subset: CD45RA+ positively selected. V and J are TRBV10-3 and TRBJ2-2; 7 positions agree with TRBD1. The clonotype originates from a man aged 25 to 45 in good health. The CDR3 region has the DNA TGTGCCAGCACAGCAGGGGGTGAGCCGAACACCGGGGAGCTGTTTTTT. It is translated as CASTAGGEPNTGELFF.